What follows are 4 T cell receptor beta chains derived from one specimen sequenced in a study of OX40 agonist ivuxolimab in advanced cancers. Libraries were built with the immunoSEQ multiplex PCR assay. Imported from immuneACCESS, the table was reduced by TCRdb to in-frame sequences with V and J called. These copies leave out some clones; in studies compared against another copy, an unresolved V gene accounts for under half, and the cause of the remainder is not known. This sample comprises tens of thousands of clones, about four fifths of them detected only once. The ten largest clones add up to less than 15% of the sample. Here the sequenced sample was CD4+ or CD8+ T cells sorted from blood, taken in a trial of the OX40 agonist ivuxolimab. The source is an adult with an advanced solid tumor such as melanoma, head and neck, liver or kidney cancer.

The chain couples TRBV9 to TRBJ2-3, with TRBD2 matching over 9 bases. With V trimmed by 0 bases and J by 0 bases, 8 bases remained unmatched. Germline V gene lookup returns CDR1 SGDLS and CDR2 YYNGEE. The CDR3 runs to 18 residues. The CDR3 is CASSVGIEREASTDTQYF. DNA for the CDR3: TGTGCCAGCAGCGTAGGGATCGAGCGGGAGGCTAGCACAGATACGCAGTATTTT.

The chain is built from TRBV28 and TRBJ1-5; 9 positions match TRBD1. This CDR3 region has 17 residues. V trimming: 6 bases; J trimming: 1 base; junction bases outside the gene matches: 10. From germline, CDR1 is MDHEN and CDR2 SYDVKM. CDR3 sequence reads: CASSGIQGAISNQPQHF. The CDR3 region has the DNA TGTGCCAGCAGCGGAATACAGGGGGCGATCAGCAATCAGCCCCAGCATTTT.

The chain combines TRBV4-3 with TRBJ2-5, with 8 bases identical to TRBD1. Trimming at V came to 1 base and at J to 5 bases, leaving 0 bases not matched to a gene. Germline CDR1 reads LGHNA; CDR2 reads YSLEER. The CDR3 contains 13 residues. DNA of the CDR3: TGCGCCAGCAGCCAAGGACAGGGGGAGACCCAGTACTTC. This encodes CASSQGQGETQYF.

This chain links TRBV4-3 with TRBJ1-5, with a possible D match to TRBD1 (6 bases). Germline assignment: CDR1 LGHNA and CDR2 YSLEER. The CDR3 totals 18 residues. The V end lost 0 bases, the J end lost 0 bases, and 15 bases lay between the germline ends. CDR3 in amino acids: CASSQDVRGWNSNQPQHF. The CDR3 nucleotides are TGCGCCAGCAGCCAAGATGTCAGGGGTTGGAATAGCAATCAGCCCCAGCATTTT.